The following is a T cell receptor (beta chain) sequence with its context. Its antigen specificity is not known. Per-nucleotide qualities are absent, and no much larger clonotype sits a single base away. TCRbeta CDR3 regions were amplified from genomic DNA by means of the immunoSEQ Assay, a bias-controlled multiplex PCR. Per the original workflow: The number of nucleated cells in each sample was estimated by amplification of reference gene primers within the assay. Sequence reads were collapsed and filtered to measure the absolute abundance of every unique TCRbeta CDR3 rearrangement. For each sample, productive Simpson clonality was calculated by taking the square root of Simpson's diversity index across productive rearrangements. TCRdb carries this immuneACCESS record with in-frame sequences only. Its versions omit some clonotypes, under half of them owing to an unresolved V gene in the studies checked, with the rest unexplained. From that table come the V and J calls and clone size; the DNA was used to work out D and trimming. Here the sample has around 63,000 clones; over 70% occur a single time. The ten largest clones capture 18% of the sample.

Whole blood was collected in K2EDTA tubes by collaborating institutions according to the institutions' own protocols. For TCRbeta analysis, collaborators shipped samples as frozen whole blood, isolated PBMCs, or DNA extracted from either of those sample types. This entry belongs to a study of blood T cell repertoires in COVID-19 (dated by TCRdb to 2020 to 2022). Broadly, across the study: Samples covering the acute and convalescent phases of COVID-19 were provided by collaborators in the United States, Italy and Spain. The prospective study material was composed of cDNA or gDNA derived from T cells, B-cell-depleted T cells, or PBMCs. Deeply sampled blood TCRbeta repertoires from subjects exposed to, actively infected with, or recovered from COVID-19 were included in the dataset. The repertoires were made available in a free public database intended to serve as a resource for research on the immune response to SARS-CoV-2. The samples were drawn from the first 160 participants of the ongoing ImmuneRACE study and from 950 to 1,500 subjects provided by 6 global collaborators. The sample metadata nearly always contained a de-identified subject ID, COVID-19 status, age in years and sex. Where HLA class I and class II types were available, the types were taken from metadata supplied by the sample provider, not from assay-based typing.

Points the paper makes about the study in general: The amount of clinical and demographic metadata varied by source and participant and was provided uncurated.

Sequenced input: peripheral blood. This clonotype originated in a woman between 45 and 60 years old with active or convalescent COVID-19.

The DNA sequence is TGTGCCAGCAGGCCGGGACAGGGGATGGAAAAACTGTTTTTT. Its protein product is CASRPGQGMEKLFF. The chain was built from TRBV6-6 and TRBJ1-4; 10 nucleotides in the junction match TRBD1. Clipping removes 6 bases from V and 8 bases from J, with 6 as the unmatched junction base count. Looking up the germline V gene (reference sequence) yields CDR1 MNHNY and CDR2 SVGAGI. The CDR3, cysteine through phenylalanine, is 14 amino acids long. Only the CDR3 portion is preserved as DNA: 42 bases, with reading frame beginning at the first base.